This T cell receptor (beta chain) was captured by sequencing in a study of blood T cell repertoires in COVID-19. Study overall: Italy, Spain and the United States were the sources of the convalescent and acute COVID-19 samples. PBMCs, B-cell-depleted T cells, or T cells provided the cDNA or gDNA that made up the material.

How the authors handled the data: Amplification of reference gene primers provided the estimated nucleated cell counts. The method was immunoSEQ multiplex PCR; TCRdb's version includes in-frame clones alone and lacks a portion of them. V, J and clone size were drawn from that table, and D and trimming were deduced from the DNA. This sample carries approximately 44,000 clones, over 80% of them seen once, and the ten largest clones take approximately 12%. The V and J ends lost 0 bases and 8 bases, in that order; junction bases with no gene match: 3. The CDR3 spans 15 residues. Germline V gene lookup returns CDR1 KGHDR and CDR2 SFDVKD.

This chain connects TRBV24-1 to TRBJ2-3; 11 nucleotides agree with TRBD2. This TCR derives from a human donor in a cohort sampled during active COVID-19. The specimen was peripheral blood. CDR3 nucleotide sequence: TGTGCCACCAGTGATTTGGGTAGCGGGAGGGGTACGCAGTATTTT. Amino acids: CATSDLGSGRGTQYF.